One TCR beta chain is described in this entry. These data come from a study of blood T cell repertoires in COVID-19. In the authors' workflow: Amplification of reference gene primers was used by the study to estimate nucleated cell counts. Clones were read by immunoSEQ multiplex PCR, and TCRdb kept only the in-frame ones, dropping some. That table furnishes V, J and clone size, whereas the DNA furnished D and trimming. This sample has about 50,000 clones, with about 88% found just once. Germline CDR1 reads MGHDK; CDR2 reads SYGVNS. The CDR3 extends over 12 amino acids. The V and J ends lost 6 bases and 8 bases respectively, with 10 bases between them.

The TCR comes from a man aged 45-65 years with active COVID-19. Source material: peripheral blood. This sequence joins TRBV25-1 and TRBJ1-4; D call uncertain. DNA of the CDR3: TGTGCCAGCAGGGCGGGGATCGAAAAACTGTTTTTT. Translation gives CASRAGIEKLFF.